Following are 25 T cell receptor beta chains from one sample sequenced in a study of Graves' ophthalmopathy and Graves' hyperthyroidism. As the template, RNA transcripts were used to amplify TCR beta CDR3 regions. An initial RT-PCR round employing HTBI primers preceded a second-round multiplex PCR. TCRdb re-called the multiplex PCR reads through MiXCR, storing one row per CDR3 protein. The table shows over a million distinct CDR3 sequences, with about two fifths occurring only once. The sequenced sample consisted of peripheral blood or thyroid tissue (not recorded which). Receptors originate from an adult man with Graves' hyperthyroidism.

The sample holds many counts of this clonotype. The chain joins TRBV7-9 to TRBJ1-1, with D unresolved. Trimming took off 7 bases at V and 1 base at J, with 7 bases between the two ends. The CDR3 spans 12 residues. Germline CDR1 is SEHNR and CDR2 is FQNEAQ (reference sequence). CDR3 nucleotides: TGTGCCAGCAACTTTGCGAACACTGAAGCTTTCTTT. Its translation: CASNFANTEAFF.

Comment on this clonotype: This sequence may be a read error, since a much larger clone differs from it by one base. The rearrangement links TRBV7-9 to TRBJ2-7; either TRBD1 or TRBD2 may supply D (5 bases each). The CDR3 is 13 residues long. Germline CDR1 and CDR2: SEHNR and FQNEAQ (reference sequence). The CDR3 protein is CASSSPGSSERYF. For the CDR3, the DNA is TGTGCCAGCAGCTCCCCAGGGAGTTCCGAGCGGTACTTC.

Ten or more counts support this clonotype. CDR3 nucleotides: TGTGCCAGTAGTGTGACCGGGACAAGCGAGACCCAGTACTTC. As protein: CASSVTGTSETQYF. This chain uses TRBV19 with TRBJ2-5, with D maybe TRBD1 (6 bases). Trimming shortened V by 5 bases and J by 5 bases, and 15 bases separated the two germline ends. The CDR3 has 14 amino acids. The germline CDR1 and CDR2 sequences are LNHDA and SQIVND (reference sequence).

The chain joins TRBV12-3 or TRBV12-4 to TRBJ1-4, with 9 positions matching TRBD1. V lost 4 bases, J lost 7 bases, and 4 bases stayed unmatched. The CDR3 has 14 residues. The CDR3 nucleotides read TGTGCCAGCAGTTCCGGGACAGGGACTGAAAAACTGTTTTTT. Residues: CASSSGTGTEKLFF.

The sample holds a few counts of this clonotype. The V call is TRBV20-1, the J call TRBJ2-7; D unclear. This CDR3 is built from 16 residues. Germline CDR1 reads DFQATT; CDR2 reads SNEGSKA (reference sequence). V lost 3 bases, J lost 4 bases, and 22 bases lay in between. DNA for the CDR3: TGCAGTGCTAGTGTACCTGTTCCGGGCATACATTACGAGCAGTACTTC. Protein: CSASVPVPGIHYEQYF.

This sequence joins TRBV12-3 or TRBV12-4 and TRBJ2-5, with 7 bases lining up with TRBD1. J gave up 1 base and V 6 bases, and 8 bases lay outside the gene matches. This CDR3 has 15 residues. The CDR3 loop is CASRKRGQSQETQYF. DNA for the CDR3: TGTGCCAGCAGAAAAAGGGGACAGTCCCAAGAGACCCAGTACTTC.

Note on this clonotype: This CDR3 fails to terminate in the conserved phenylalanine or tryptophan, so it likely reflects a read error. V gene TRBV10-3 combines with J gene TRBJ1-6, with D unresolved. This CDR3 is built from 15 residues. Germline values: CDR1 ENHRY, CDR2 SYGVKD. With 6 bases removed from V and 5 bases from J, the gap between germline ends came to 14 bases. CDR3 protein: CAIRVQVLDNSPLHL. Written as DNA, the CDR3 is TGTGCCATCAGGGTTCAAGTCCTCGATAATTCACCCCTCCACCTT.

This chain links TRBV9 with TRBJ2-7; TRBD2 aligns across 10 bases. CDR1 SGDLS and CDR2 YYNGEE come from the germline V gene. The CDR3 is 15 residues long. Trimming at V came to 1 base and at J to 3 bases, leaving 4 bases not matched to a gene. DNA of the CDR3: TGTGCCAGCAGCGTAAGCGGGAGGGCCTTCTACGAGCAGTACTTC. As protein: CASSVSGRAFYEQYF.

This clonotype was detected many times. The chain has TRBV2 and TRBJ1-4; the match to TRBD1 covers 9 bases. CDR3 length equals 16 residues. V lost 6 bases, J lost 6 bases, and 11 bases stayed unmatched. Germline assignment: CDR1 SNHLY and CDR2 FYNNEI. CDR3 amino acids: CASRPGQGPPHEKLFF. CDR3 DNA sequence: TGTGCCAGCAGACCGGGACAGGGCCCCCCGCATGAAAAACTGTTTTTT.

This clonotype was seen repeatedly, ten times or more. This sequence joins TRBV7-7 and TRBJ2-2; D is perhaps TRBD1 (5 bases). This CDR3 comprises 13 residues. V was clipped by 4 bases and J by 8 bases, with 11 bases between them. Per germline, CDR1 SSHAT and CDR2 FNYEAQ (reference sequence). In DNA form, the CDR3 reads TGTGCCAGCAGCTATCAGGGTTCAGGGGAGCTGTTTTTT. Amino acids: CASSYQGSGELFF.

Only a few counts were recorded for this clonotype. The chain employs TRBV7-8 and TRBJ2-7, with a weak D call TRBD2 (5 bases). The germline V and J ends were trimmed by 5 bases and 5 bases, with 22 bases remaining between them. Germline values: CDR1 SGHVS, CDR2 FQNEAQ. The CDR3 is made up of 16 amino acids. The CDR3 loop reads CASSRWAQRQVDEQYF. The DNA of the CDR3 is TGTGCCAGCAGCCGATGGGCCCAGCGGCAGGTCGACGAGCAGTACTTC.

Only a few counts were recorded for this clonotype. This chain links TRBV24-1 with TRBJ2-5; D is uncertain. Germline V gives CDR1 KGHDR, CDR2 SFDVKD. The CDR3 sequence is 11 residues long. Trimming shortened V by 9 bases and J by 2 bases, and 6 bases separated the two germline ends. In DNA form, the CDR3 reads TGTGCCACCGAGTATCAAGAGACCCAGTACTTC. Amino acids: CATEYQETQYF.

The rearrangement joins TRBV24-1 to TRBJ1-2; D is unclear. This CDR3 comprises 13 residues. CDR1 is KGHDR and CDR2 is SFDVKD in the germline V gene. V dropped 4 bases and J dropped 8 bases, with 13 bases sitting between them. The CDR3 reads CATSDVRGGGYTF. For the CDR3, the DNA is TGTGCCACCAGTGACGTCCGGGGTGGAGGCTACACCTTC.

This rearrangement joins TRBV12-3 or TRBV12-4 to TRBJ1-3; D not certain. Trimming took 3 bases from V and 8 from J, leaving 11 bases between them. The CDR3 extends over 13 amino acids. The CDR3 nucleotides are TGTGCCAGCAGTTTGTCAAGGCACGACACCATATATTTT. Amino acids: CASSLSRHDTIYF.

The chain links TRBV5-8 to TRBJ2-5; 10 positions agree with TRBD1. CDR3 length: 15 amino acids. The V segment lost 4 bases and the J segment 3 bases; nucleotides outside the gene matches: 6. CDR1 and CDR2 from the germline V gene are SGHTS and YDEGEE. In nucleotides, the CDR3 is TGTGCCAGCAGCATGGGACAGGGGTGGAAAGAGACCCAGTACTTC. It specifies CASSMGQGWKETQYF. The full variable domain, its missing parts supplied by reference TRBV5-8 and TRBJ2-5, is EAGVTQSPTHLIKTRGQQATLRCSPISGHTSVYWYQQALGLGLQFLLWYDEGEERNRGNFPPRFSGRQFPNYSSELNVNALELEDSALYLCASSMGQGWKETQYFGPGTRLLVL.

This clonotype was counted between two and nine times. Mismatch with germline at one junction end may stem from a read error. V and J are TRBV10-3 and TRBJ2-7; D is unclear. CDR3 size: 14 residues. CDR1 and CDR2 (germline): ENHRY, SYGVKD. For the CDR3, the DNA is TGTGCCAGCAGTACCAGATCCGAAGGCTACGAGCAGTACTTC. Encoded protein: CASSTRSEGYEQYF.

For the CDR3, the DNA is TGCAGTGTTCGACTAGGGGACAGCCTTAACTATGGCTACACCTTC. Its translation is CSVRLGDSLNYGYTF. The V call is TRBV20-1, the J call TRBJ1-2; TRBD1 matches 7 bases. Trimming cost V 7 bases and J 1 base; bases outside gene matches: 12. This CDR3 spans 15 amino acids. In germline, CDR1 is DFQATT, CDR2 SNEGSKA (reference sequence).

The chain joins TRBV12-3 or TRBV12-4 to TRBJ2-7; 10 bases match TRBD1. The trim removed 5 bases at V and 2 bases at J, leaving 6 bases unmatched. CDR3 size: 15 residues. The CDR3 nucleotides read TGTGCCAGCAGTCGACAGGGGGCGCAGGCCTACGAGCAGTACTTC. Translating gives CASSRQGAQAYEQYF.

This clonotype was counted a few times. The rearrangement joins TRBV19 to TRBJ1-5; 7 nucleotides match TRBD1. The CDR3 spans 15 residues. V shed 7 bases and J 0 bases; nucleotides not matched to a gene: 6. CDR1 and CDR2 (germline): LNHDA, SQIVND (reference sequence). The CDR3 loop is CASIKDRNSNQPQHF. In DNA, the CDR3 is TGTGCCAGTATTAAGGACAGGAATAGCAATCAGCCCCAGCATTTT.

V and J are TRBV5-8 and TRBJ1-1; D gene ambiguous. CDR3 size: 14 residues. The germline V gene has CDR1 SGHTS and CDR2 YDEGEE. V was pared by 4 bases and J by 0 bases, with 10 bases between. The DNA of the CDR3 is TGTGCCAGCAGCCTGATTCAAGTGAACACTGAAGCTTTCTTT. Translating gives CASSLIQVNTEAFF.

CDR3 sequence reads: CASSSRQATDTQYF. The DNA for the CDR3 is TGTGCCAGCAGCTCGCGACAGGCCACAGATACGCAGTATTTT. The chain is built from TRBV7-9 and TRBJ2-3, with a weak D call TRBD1 (6 bases). This CDR3 region has 14 residues. From germline, CDR1 is SEHNR and CDR2 FQNEAQ (reference sequence). Trimming cost V 4 bases and J 2 bases, with 10 bases left between them.

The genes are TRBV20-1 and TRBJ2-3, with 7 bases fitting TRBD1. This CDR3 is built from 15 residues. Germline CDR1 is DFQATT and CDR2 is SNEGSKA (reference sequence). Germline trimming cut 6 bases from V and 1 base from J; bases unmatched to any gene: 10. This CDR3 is CSAHRQGLGTDTQYF. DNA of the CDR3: TGCAGTGCCCACCGACAGGGCCTGGGCACAGATACGCAGTATTTT.

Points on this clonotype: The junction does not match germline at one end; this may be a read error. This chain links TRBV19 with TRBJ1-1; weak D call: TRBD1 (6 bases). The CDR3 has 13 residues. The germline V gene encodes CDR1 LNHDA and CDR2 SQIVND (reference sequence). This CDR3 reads CASQDRRNSEAFF. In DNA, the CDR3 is TGTGCCAGTCAGGACAGAAGGAACTCTGAAGCTTTCTTT.

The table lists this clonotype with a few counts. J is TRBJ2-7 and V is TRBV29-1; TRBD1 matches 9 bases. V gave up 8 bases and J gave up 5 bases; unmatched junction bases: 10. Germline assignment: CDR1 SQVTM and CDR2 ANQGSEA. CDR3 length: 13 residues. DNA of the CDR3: TGCAGCTCAGGCGGGGGACAGGGCGACGAGCAGTACTTC. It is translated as CSSGGGQGDEQYF.

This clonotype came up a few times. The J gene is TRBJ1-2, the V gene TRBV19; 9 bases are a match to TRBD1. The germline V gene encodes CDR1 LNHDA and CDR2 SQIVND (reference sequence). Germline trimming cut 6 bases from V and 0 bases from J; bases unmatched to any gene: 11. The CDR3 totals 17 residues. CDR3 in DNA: TGTGCCAGTAGCACGGACAGGGGACCTTTAGCTAACTATGGCTACACCTTC. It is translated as CASSTDRGPLANYGYTF.